In its sample, the clone carrying this TCR beta chain was seen a few times. Antigen specificity is unknown. These data originate in a study of metastatic and nonmetastatic thyroid tumors. Looking at the study overall: A comparison of repertoires was made across blood and tumor or nodule tissue from malignant and benign thyroid patients. General observations from the study: The reported finding was significantly higher TCR beta diversity in malignant thyroid tumors relative to benign nodules, in blood and tumor.

In the authors' workflow: Researchers built a distant-metastasis classifier for papillary thyroid cancer that drew on CDR3 differences across clinicopathological groups. TCRdb re-called clones from the PCR reads using MiXCR. The V and J calls follow TCRdb's processing rather than the paper's. The data show roughly 18,000 clones, with 30% to 35% seen just once and roughly 15% held by the top ten. Trimming left V 1 base short and J 4 bases short, with 13 bases between. The CDR3 extends over 15 amino acids. The germline gives CDR1 MNHNS, CDR2 SASEGT. Every patient underwent thyroid surgery untreated. The material sequenced was tumor tissue. The chain combines TRBV6-1 with TRBJ1-2; D not certain. The clonotype comes from a female donor with papillary thyroid cancer or a benign thyroid nodule (not recorded which). Some clones in this sample may be carry-over from other donors' samples. In DNA form, the CDR3 reads TGTGCCAGCAGTGAAGGTGCCCCGGGCTCCTATGGCTACACCTTC. Its protein product is CASSEGAPGSYGYTF.